This TCR beta chain was identified during a study of cytomegalovirus exposure and HLA in healthy donors. PCR employed 60 Vbeta and 13 Jbeta primers. Repertoires were generated with immunoSEQ multiplex PCR, while TCRdb's copy carries only in-frame clones and drops some. In the table there are 100,000 to 150,000 clones, 80% to 90% of which are singletons. The germline gives CDR1 MRHNA, CDR2 SNTAGT. This CDR3 is 13 amino acids long. Trimming pared 0 bases from V and 10 bases from J, leaving 10 bases between. This receptor was taken from a woman in her thirties in good health and CMV-seronegative. The sample consisted of PBMCs. V is TRBV6-4 and J is TRBJ2-1; D is unclear. This CDR3 reads CASSDSEVGEQFF. CDR3 coding DNA: TGTGCCAGCAGTGACTCTGAGGTAGGAGAGCAGTTCTTC.